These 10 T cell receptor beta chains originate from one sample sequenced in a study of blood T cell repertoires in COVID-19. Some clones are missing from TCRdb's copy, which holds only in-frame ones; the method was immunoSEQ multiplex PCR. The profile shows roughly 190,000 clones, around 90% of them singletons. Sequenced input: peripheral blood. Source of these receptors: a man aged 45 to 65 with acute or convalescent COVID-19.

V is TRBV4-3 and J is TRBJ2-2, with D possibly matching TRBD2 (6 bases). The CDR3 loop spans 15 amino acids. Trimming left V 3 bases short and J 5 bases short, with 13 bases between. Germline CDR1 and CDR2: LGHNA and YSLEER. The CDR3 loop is CASSQGFGGTGELFF. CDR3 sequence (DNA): TGCGCCAGCAGCCAGGGGTTTGGGGGGACCGGGGAGCTGTTTTTT.

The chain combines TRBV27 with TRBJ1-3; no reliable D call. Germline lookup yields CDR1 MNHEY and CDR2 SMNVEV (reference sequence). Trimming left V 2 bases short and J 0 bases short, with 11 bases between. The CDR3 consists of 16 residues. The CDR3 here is CASSLGSGLSGNTIYF. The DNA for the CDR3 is TGTGCCAGCAGTTTAGGGTCAGGCCTCTCTGGAAACACCATATATTTT.

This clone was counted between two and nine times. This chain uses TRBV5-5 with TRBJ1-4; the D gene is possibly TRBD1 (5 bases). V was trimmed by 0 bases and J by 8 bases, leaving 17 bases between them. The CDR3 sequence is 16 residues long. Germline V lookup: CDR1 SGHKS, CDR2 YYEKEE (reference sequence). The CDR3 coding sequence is TGTGCCAGCAGCTTGGATGTTCAGGGAGGTCGAGAAAAACTGTTTTTT. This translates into CASSLDVQGGREKLFF.

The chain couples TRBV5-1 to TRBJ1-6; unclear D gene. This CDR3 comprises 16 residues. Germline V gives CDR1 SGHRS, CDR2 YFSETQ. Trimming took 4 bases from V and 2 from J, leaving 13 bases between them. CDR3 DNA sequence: TGCGCCAGCAGCCCTGGAGGGATAACCTATAATTCACCCCTCCACTTT. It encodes CASSPGGITYNSPLHF. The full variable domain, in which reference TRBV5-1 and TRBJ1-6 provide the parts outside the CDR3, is KAGVTQTPRYLIKTRGQQVTLSCSPISGHRSVSWYQQTPGQGLQFLFEYFSETQRNKGNFPGRFSGRQFSNSRSEMNVSTLELGDSALYLCASSPGGITYNSPLHFGNGTRLTVT.

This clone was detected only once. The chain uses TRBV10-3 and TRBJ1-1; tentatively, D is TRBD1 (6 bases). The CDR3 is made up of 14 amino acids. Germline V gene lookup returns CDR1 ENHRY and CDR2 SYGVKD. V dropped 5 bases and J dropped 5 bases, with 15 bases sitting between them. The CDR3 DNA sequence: TGTGCCATCAGTACGGGGGGCGCGACAACTGAAGCTTTCTTT. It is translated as CAISTGGATTEAFF.

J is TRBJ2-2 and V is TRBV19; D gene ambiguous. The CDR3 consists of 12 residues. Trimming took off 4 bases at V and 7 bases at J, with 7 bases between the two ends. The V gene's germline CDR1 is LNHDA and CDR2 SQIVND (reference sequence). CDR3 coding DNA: TGTGCCAGTAGTACCGCGATCGGGGAGCTGTTTTTT. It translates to CASSTAIGELFF.

DNA for the CDR3: TGTGCCAGCAGCTCCCCCAACGGGCGGGCGGACTCTGGAAACACCATATATTTT. Protein: CASSSPNGRADSGNTIYF. V usage is TRBV9 and J usage is TRBJ1-3; D gene unclear. This CDR3 has 18 residues. CDR1 SGDLS and CDR2 YYNGEE come from the germline V gene. V was clipped by 4 bases and J by 0 bases, with 20 bases between them.

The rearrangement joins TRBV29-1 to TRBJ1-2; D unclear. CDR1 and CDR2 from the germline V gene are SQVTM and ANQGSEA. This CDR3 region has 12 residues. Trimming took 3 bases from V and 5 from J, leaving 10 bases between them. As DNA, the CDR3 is TGCAGCGTTGACTACAGTCGGTATGGCTACACCTTC. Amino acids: CSVDYSRYGYTF. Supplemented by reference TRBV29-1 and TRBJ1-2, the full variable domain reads SAVISQKPSRDICQRGTSLTIQCQVDSQVTMMFWYRQQPGQSLTLIATANQGSEATYESGFVIDKFPISRPNLTFSTLTVSNMSPEDSSIYLCSVDYSRYGYTFGSGTRLTVV.

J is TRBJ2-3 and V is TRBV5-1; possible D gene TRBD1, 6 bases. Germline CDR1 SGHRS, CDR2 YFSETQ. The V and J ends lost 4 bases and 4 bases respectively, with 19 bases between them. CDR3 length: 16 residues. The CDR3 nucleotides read TGCGCCAGCAGCCAACAGGGTCGAGGAGGCCCAGATACGCAGTATTTT. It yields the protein CASSQQGRGGPDTQYF.

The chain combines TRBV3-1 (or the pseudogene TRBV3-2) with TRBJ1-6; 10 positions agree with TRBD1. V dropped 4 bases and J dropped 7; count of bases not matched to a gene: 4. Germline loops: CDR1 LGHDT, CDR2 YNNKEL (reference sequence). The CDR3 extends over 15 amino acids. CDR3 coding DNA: TGTGCCAGCAGCCCCTGGGACAGGGGAAATTCACCCCTCCACTTT. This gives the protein CASSPWDRGNSPLHF.